This paragraph covers one T cell receptor (beta chain) sequence. The antigen is not known. The data are from a study of T cell responses to AZD1222 COVID-19 vaccine. Study-level results: Only after the peak T cell response were repertoires sampled.

Trimming took 6 bases from V and 6 from J, leaving 30 bases between them. Germline-derived CDR1 and CDR2 are MDHEN and SYDVKM. The CDR3 runs 19 residues. The table came from immunoSEQ multiplex PCR; TCRdb's copy has only in-frame clones and leaves some out. The profile covers about 140,000 clones, with roughly 89% appearing a single time and 4% to 5.5% taken by the ten largest. This TCR came from an adult in good health. This chain joins TRBV28 and TRBJ1-5, with D perhaps TRBD1 (6 bases). The specimen comprised peripheral blood, sampled on day 0 of AZD1222 vaccination. The CDR3 nucleotides are TGTGCCAGCAGGAGACAGGTCCCCGGGTTAGATGATACATCTCAGCCCCAGCATTTT. Translation: CASRRQVPGLDDTSQPQHF.